Below, 24 T cell receptor beta chains from the same sample are listed, as sequenced in a study of blood T cell repertoires in COVID-19. TCRdb keeps only in-frame clones here, not all; method: immunoSEQ multiplex PCR. The table includes hundreds of thousands of clones, around 89% detected once. The source material was PBMCs or T cells enriched from blood (not recorded which). The receptors here all came from a woman between 40 and 55 years old with acute COVID-19.

V and J are TRBV28 and TRBJ1-2; 7 bases agree with TRBD1. Germline assignment: CDR1 MDHEN and CDR2 SYDVKM. This CDR3 has 13 amino acids. The V and J ends lost 8 bases and 4 bases, in that order; junction bases with no gene match: 7. Here the CDR3 DNA reads TGTGCCAGCCACAGGGGCCTACTCTATGGCTACACCTTC. This encodes CASHRGLLYGYTF.

The V gene is TRBV5-1, the J gene TRBJ1-1; D may be TRBD1 (5 bases). The V gene's germline CDR1 is SGHRS and CDR2 YFSETQ. V was pared by 0 bases and J by 6 bases, with 12 bases between. The CDR3 is 14 amino acids. As DNA, the CDR3 is TGCGCCAGCAGCTTGGTCTTCTTGACAGCTGAAGCTTTCTTT. Protein: CASSLVFLTAEAFF.

This clone was observed a single time. The J gene is TRBJ1-1, the V gene TRBV30, with TRBD1 identical over 7 bases. This CDR3 is built from 13 residues. CDR1 and CDR2 (germline): GTSNPN, SVGIG (reference sequence). V was clipped by 6 bases and J by 3 bases; unmatched bases: 7. The CDR3 spells CACDRAVDTEAFF. The DNA of the CDR3 is TGTGCCTGTGACAGGGCGGTGGACACTGAAGCTTTCTTT.

The chain combines TRBV7-9 with TRBJ1-5; no definite D call. Trimming left V 6 bases short and J 6 bases short, with 15 bases between. Germline V gene lookup returns CDR1 SEHNR and CDR2 FQNEAQ (reference sequence). The CDR3 has 14 residues. This chain's CDR3 is CASRPSGFGQPQHF. In nucleotides, the CDR3 is TGTGCCAGCAGGCCGAGCGGGTTCGGTCAGCCCCAGCATTTT.

The chain combines TRBV4-3 with TRBJ2-5; D may be TRBD2 (5 bases). The V gene's germline CDR1 is LGHNA and CDR2 YSLEER. There are 16 residues in the CDR3. Trimming removed 3 bases at V and 2 bases at J, with 16 bases between. CDR3 DNA sequence: TGCGCCAGCAGCCATTCACCTTCCGGAGGTCAAGAGACCCAGTACTTC. Translating gives CASSHSPSGGQETQYF.

The chain recombines TRBV30 with TRBJ1-2, with 7 bases identical to TRBD1. V dropped 0 bases and J dropped 4; count of bases not matched to a gene: 8. CDR1 is GTSNPN, CDR2 SVGIG, per germline (reference sequence). The CDR3 sequence is 15 residues long. CDR3 region: CAWSVLRGPGYGYTF. The DNA of the CDR3 is TGTGCCTGGAGTGTACTGAGGGGGCCCGGCTATGGCTACACCTTC. The full variable domain, in which reference TRBV30 and TRBJ1-2 provide the parts outside the CDR3, is SQTIHQWPATLVQPVGSPLSLECTVEGTSNPNLYWYRQAAGRGLQLLFYSVGIGQISSEVPQNLSASRPQDRQFILSSKKLLLSDSGFYLCAWSVLRGPGYGYTFGSGTRLTVV.

This chain joins TRBV18 and TRBJ2-2, with 9 nucleotides matching TRBD2. The germline V gene has CDR1 KGHSH and CDR2 LQKENI. Losses at the gene ends were 3 bases for V and 5 bases for J; bases not matched to a gene: 7. The CDR3 contains 16 residues. The CDR3 spells CASSPPGLALTGELFF. CDR3 nucleotide sequence: TGTGCCAGCTCACCCCCCGGACTAGCGTTGACCGGGGAGCTGTTTTTT.

V gene TRBV11-2 combines with J gene TRBJ2-1, with no clear D. The germline V gene has CDR1 SGHAT and CDR2 FQNNGV. V lost 5 bases, J lost 7 bases, and 15 bases lay in between. This CDR3 contains 14 residues. This CDR3 reads CASSPRPQPNEQFF. DNA for the CDR3: TGTGCCAGCAGCCCCCGGCCACAGCCAAATGAGCAGTTCTTC.

The chain uses TRBV18 and TRBJ2-1; 10 bases are shared with TRBD1. V lost 4 bases to trimming and J lost 4 bases; unmatched junction nucleotides: 4. The CDR3 runs 15 residues. In germline, CDR1 is KGHSH, CDR2 LQKENI. The CDR3 DNA reads as TGTGCCAGCTCACAGGGGACAGGGGTGTACAATGAGCAGTTCTTC. Protein product: CASSQGTGVYNEQFF.

This clone was seen only once. The gene calls are TRBV19 and TRBJ1-2; D is possibly TRBD1 (6 bases). The germline gives CDR1 LNHDA, CDR2 SQIVND (reference sequence). Trimming cost V 11 bases and J 7 bases, with 20 bases left between them. The CDR3 is made up of 13 amino acids. DNA of the CDR3: TGTGCCGCGCACGAACCGGACAGCTCTGGCTACACCTTC. Amino acids: CAAHEPDSSGYTF.

The chain has TRBV11-1 and TRBJ2-2, with 7 bases lining up with TRBD1. Trimming at V came to 4 bases and at J to 7 bases, leaving 12 bases not matched to a gene. Germline CDR1 is SGHAT and CDR2 is FQDESV (reference sequence). The CDR3 runs 16 residues. This chain's CDR3 is CASSSPVRGHNGELFF. The CDR3 nucleotides read TGTGCCAGCAGCTCACCCGTTAGGGGGCATAACGGGGAGCTGTTTTTT.

J is TRBJ2-1 and V is TRBV24-1; 8 bases map to TRBD2. V dropped 4 bases and J dropped 7; count of bases not matched to a gene: 14. The CDR3 has 17 residues. Germline CDR1 is KGHDR and CDR2 is SFDVKD. This CDR3 is CATSDPGLAQNFNEQFF. CDR3 DNA sequence: TGTGCCACCAGTGACCCTGGACTAGCTCAAAATTTTAATGAGCAGTTCTTC.

The chain couples TRBV7-9 to TRBJ1-2; maybe TRBD1 (5 bases). Germline lookup yields CDR1 SEHNR and CDR2 FQNEAQ (reference sequence). The CDR3 is made up of 16 amino acids. Between the trimmed V and J ends, which lost 4 bases and 0 bases, there was a span of 15 bases. CDR3 nucleotides: TGTGCCAGCAGCTCCGGGGGAACGACTACTAACTATGGCTACACCTTC. It yields the protein CASSSGGTTTNYGYTF.

The CDR3 DNA is TGTGCCAGCAGTCCTTTGAGGTACGGACTGTTTTTT. It is translated as CASSPLRYGLFF. This chain connects TRBV12-3 or TRBV12-4 to TRBJ1-4; D is uncertain. The V and J ends lost 5 bases and 13 bases respectively, with 14 bases between them. The CDR3 consists of 12 residues.

This clone was seen only once. The same CDR3 also results from other DNA sequences found in this sample. The J gene is TRBJ2-3, the V gene TRBV7-2; D might be TRBD2 (6 bases). The CDR3 runs 13 residues. V lost 2 bases and J lost 4, with 7 bases in between. In germline, CDR1 is SGHTA, CDR2 FQGNSA. CDR3 sequence reads: CASSLRGADTQYF. The CDR3 coding sequence is TGTGCCAGCAGCTTACGCGGGGCAGATACGCAGTATTTT. Full variable domain (missing parts from reference TRBV7-2 and TRBJ2-3): GAGVSQSPSNKVTEKGKDVELRCDPISGHTALYWYRQSLGQGLEFLIYFQGNSAPDKSGLPSDRFSAERTGGSVSTLTIQRTQQEDSAVYLCASSLRGADTQYFGPGTRLTVL.

The chain uses TRBV12-5 and TRBJ2-1; 8 bases match TRBD2. Trimming took 1 base from V and 5 from J; bases not matched to a gene: 7. This CDR3 has 16 residues. Germline V lookup: CDR1 LGHNT, CDR2 FRNRAP. The CDR3 DNA reads TGTGCTAGTGGTTTGGATCGGGCGGGAGGTGACAATGAGCAGTTCTTC. Translating gives CASGLDRAGGDNEQFF.

The chain recombines TRBV7-3 with TRBJ2-7, with 13 bases aligning to TRBD2. Germline lookup yields CDR1 SGHTA and CDR2 FQGTGA. The CDR3 runs 14 residues. Unmatched junction bases numbered 2, after V lost 4 bases and J lost 5 bases. CDR3 DNA: TGTGCCAGCAGCTCAGGACTAGCGGGGGACGAGCAGTACTTC. Translation: CASSSGLAGDEQYF.

This clone was recorded only once. The CDR3 spells CASSGEGGGQPQHF. The CDR3 DNA is TGTGCCAGCAGTGGCGAAGGGGGCGGGCAGCCCCAGCATTTT. The V and J genes are TRBV2 and TRBJ1-5, with 7 bases identical to TRBD1. J lost 7 bases, V lost 4 bases, and 7 bases had no gene match. Germline CDR1 and CDR2: SNHLY and FYNNEI. This CDR3 is 14 amino acids long.

The chain has TRBV19 and TRBJ2-7; 11 bases map to TRBD1. The CDR3 totals 16 residues. V trimming: 5 bases; J trimming: 1 base; junction bases outside the gene matches: 7. Germline CDR1 and CDR2: LNHDA and SQIVND (reference sequence). CDR3 sequence reads: CASSAPGQGGSYEQYF. As DNA, the CDR3 is TGTGCCAGTAGTGCCCCGGGACAGGGGGGTTCCTACGAGCAGTACTTC.

CDR3 DNA: TGCGCCAGCAGCCAAGATTCGGCCGTGTACAAGACGGGGACTGAAGCTTTCTTT. Amino acid sequence: CASSQDSAVYKTGTEAFF. The rearrangement uses TRBV4-3 and TRBJ1-1; D call uncertain. CDR1 is LGHNA, CDR2 YSLEER, per germline. The V and J ends lost 0 bases and 5 bases respectively, with 22 bases between them. This CDR3 has 18 residues.

V usage is TRBV27 and J usage is TRBJ1-1; D uncertain. The CDR3 extends over 11 amino acids. The germline gives CDR1 MNHEY, CDR2 SMNVEV (reference sequence). Trimming shortened V by 1 base and J by 7 bases, and 4 bases separated the two germline ends. CDR3 nucleotides: TGTGCCAGCAGTTTATTCGGTGAAGCTTTCTTT. It is translated as CASSLFGEAFF.

J is TRBJ2-7 and V is TRBV7-3; D may be TRBD2 (6 bases). Looked up from germline, CDR1 is SGHTA and CDR2 is FQGTGA. The CDR3 loop spans 15 amino acids. Deletions cut 5 bases from V and 0 bases from J, with 14 bases between. CDR3 residues: CASSGGLPSSYEQYF. CDR3 in DNA: TGTGCCAGCAGCGGGGGACTCCCGAGCTCCTACGAGCAGTACTTC. Full variable domain (remainder filled in from reference TRBV7-3 and TRBJ2-7): GAGVSQTPSNKVTEKGKYVELRCDPISGHTALYWYRQSLGQGPEFLIYFQGTGAADDSGLPNDRFFAVRPEGSVSTLKIQRTERGDSAVYLCASSGGLPSSYEQYFGPGTRLTVT.

The chain carries TRBV10-2 and TRBJ1-4, with D perhaps matching TRBD1 (6 bases). The V gene lost 2 bases and the J gene lost 7 bases, with 14 bases spanning the gap. The CDR3 runs to 15 residues. Per the germline V gene, CDR1 is WSHSY and CDR2 is SAAADI. Written as DNA, the CDR3 is TGCGCCAGCAGTGAGGGGGCCCGCAGGGGTGAAAAACTGTTTTTT. Amino acids: CASSEGARRGEKLFF.

The chain links TRBV5-5 to TRBJ1-4; TRBD1 aligns across 7 bases. The CDR3 spans 15 residues. After removal of 4 bases from V and 6 bases from J, the junction contained 9 bases not matched to a gene. Germline V CDR1 and CDR2: SGHKS, YYEKEE (reference sequence). Written as DNA, the CDR3 is TGTGCCAGCAGCAAAACAGGGGAGGCGGATGAAAAACTGTTTTTT. Its protein product is CASSKTGEADEKLFF. Full variable domain (rest looked up from reference TRBV5-5 and TRBJ1-4): DAGVTQSPTHLIKTRGQQVTLRCSPISGHKSVSWYQQVLGQGPQFIFQYYEKEERGRGNFPDRFSARQFPNYSSELNVNALLLGDSALYLCASSKTGEADEKLFFGSGTQLSVL.